This entry lists 30 T cell receptor beta chains sequenced from one sample in a study of cytomegalovirus exposure and HLA in healthy donors. In the PCR, 60 Vbeta and 13 Jbeta primers were used. TCRdb's table, derived via immunoSEQ multiplex PCR, lists solely in-frame clones and lacks some. The sample holds about 130,000 clones; about 80% are singletons and the top ten take less than 2%. Sequencing used PBMCs. All receptors derive from a woman in her forties or fifties in good health and CMV-seronegative.

The chain recombines TRBV29-1 with TRBJ1-1; 7 bases are a match to TRBD1. J gave up 1 base and V 4 bases, and 6 bases lay outside the gene matches. CDR3 length: 14 residues. Germline lookup yields CDR1 SQVTM and CDR2 ANQGSEA. This chain's CDR3 is CSVVRQGWNTEAFF. The CDR3 DNA sequence: TGCAGCGTTGTGCGACAGGGTTGGAACACTGAAGCTTTCTTT.

This clone has a handful of counts. The V and J genes are TRBV5-1 and TRBJ1-1; the D is unclear. The CDR3 covers 11 residues. Germline CDR1 SGHRS, CDR2 YFSETQ. V was trimmed by 5 bases and J by 7 bases, leaving 9 bases between them. The CDR3 DNA follows: TGCGCCAGCAGGGCTCGTGATGAAGCTTTCTTT. Translated: CASRARDEAFF.

V usage is TRBV29-1 and J usage is TRBJ1-1; 8 nucleotides align to TRBD1. The V gene end was trimmed by 4 bases and the J gene end by 5 bases; junction bases not matched to a gene: 15. The CDR3 consists of 16 residues. Looked up from germline, CDR1 is SQVTM and CDR2 is ANQGSEA. The CDR3 DNA follows: TGCAGCGTTGTCTGGAACCCAGGGGGCAGAGGGACTGAAGCTTTCTTT. As protein: CSVVWNPGGRGTEAFF. Together with reference TRBV29-1 and TRBJ1-1, the CDR3 gives the full variable domain: SAVISQKPSRDICQRGTSLTIQCQVDSQVTMMFWYRQQPGQSLTLIATANQGSEATYESGFVIDKFPISRPNLTFSTLTVSNMSPEDSSIYLCSVVWNPGGRGTEAFFGQGTRLTVV.

This clone was recorded a few times. In nucleotides, the CDR3 is TGTGCCAGCAGTCCAGGGCCAAACGAGCAGTACTTC. Its protein is CASSPGPNEQYF. This chain uses TRBV28 with TRBJ2-7; D might be TRBD1 (5 bases). Germline V gene sequence: CDR1 MDHEN, CDR2 SYDVKM. The CDR3 has 12 residues. V was clipped by 5 bases and J by 5 bases, with 10 bases between them.

The CDR3 nucleotides are TGTGCCAGCTCACCATCGGGGACAGTCAACACTGAAGCTTTCTTT. Translation: CASSPSGTVNTEAFF. The chain carries TRBV18 and TRBJ1-1; 7 bases match TRBD1. The germline CDR1 and CDR2 sequences are KGHSH and LQKENI. V gave up 2 bases and J gave up 2 bases; unmatched junction bases: 5. CDR3 length: 15 amino acids.

CDR3: CASSWARNTEAFF. The CDR3 DNA is TGTGCCAGCAGCTGGGCCAGAAACACTGAAGCTTTCTTT. This chain connects TRBV7-2 to TRBJ1-1; D uncertain. Trimming took off 4 bases at V and 2 bases at J, with 8 bases between the two ends. CDR3 length equals 13 residues. Germline assignment: CDR1 SGHTA and CDR2 FQGNSA.

The chain links TRBV7-6 to TRBJ1-1; perhaps TRBD1 as D (6 bases). This CDR3 contains 14 residues. Deletions cut 0 bases from V and 4 bases from J, with 9 bases between. Germline CDR1 SGHVS, CDR2 FNYEAQ. This chain's CDR3 is CASSLAGRGTEAFF. The DNA of the CDR3 is TGTGCCAGCAGCTTAGCGGGCAGGGGCACTGAAGCTTTCTTT.

V usage is TRBV18 and J usage is TRBJ2-1; 8 bases are shared with TRBD2. The V gene end was trimmed by 2 bases and the J gene end by 2 bases; junction bases not matched to a gene: 5. The CDR3 is 16 amino acids. In germline, CDR1 is KGHSH, CDR2 LQKENI. CDR3 sequence (DNA): TGTGCCAGCTCACCAGCCACTAGCGGAGCCTACAATGAGCAGTTCTTC. This encodes CASSPATSGAYNEQFF.

The chain is built from TRBV5-1 and TRBJ2-3; D ambiguous. The germline V gene has CDR1 SGHRS and CDR2 YFSETQ. The CDR3 is 15 amino acids. Trimming removed 1 base from V and 2 bases from J, with 11 bases in between. CDR3 sequence (DNA): TGCGCCAGCAGCTTGCTAGGAACGGTCACAGATACGCAGTATTTT. This codes for CASSLLGTVTDTQYF. The whole variable domain, remainder taken from reference TRBV5-1 and TRBJ2-3, is KAGVTQTPRYLIKTRGQQVTLSCSPISGHRSVSWYQQTPGQGLQFLFEYFSETQRNKGNFPGRFSGRQFSNSRSEMNVSTLELGDSALYLCASSLLGTVTDTQYFGPGTRLTVL.

V and J are TRBV10-3 and TRBJ2-2, with TRBD2 matching over 7 bases. V lost 5 bases to trimming and J lost 1 base; unmatched junction nucleotides: 1. Germline V lookup: CDR1 ENHRY, CDR2 SYGVKD. This CDR3 region has 14 residues. The CDR3 reads CAISSGMNTGELFF. The CDR3 coding sequence is TGTGCCATCAGTAGCGGGATGAACACCGGGGAGCTGTTTTTT.

The chain joins TRBV4-1 to TRBJ2-1; 12 nucleotides match TRBD2. The V gene's germline CDR1 is MGHRA and CDR2 YSYEKL. J lost 10 bases, V lost 0 bases, and 10 bases had no gene match. The CDR3 spans 17 residues. As DNA, the CDR3 is TGCGCCAGCAGCCAAGATCAGGAACTAGCGGGGGGCTGGGAGCAGTTCTTC. It yields the protein CASSQDQELAGGWEQFF.

As DNA, the CDR3 is TGTGCCAGCTCACCAACCGTTTCTGGGACTCTGTTTTTT. Its translation: CASSPTVSGTLFF. The V gene is TRBV18, the J gene TRBJ1-4, with a tentative D call TRBD1 (5 bases). V lost 2 bases, J lost 14 bases, and 15 bases lay in between. The CDR3 spans 13 residues. CDR1 is KGHSH and CDR2 is LQKENI in the germline V gene.

This sequence joins TRBV9 and TRBJ1-1, with D maybe TRBD1 (6 bases). The length of the CDR3 is 13 residues. Per the germline V gene, CDR1 is SGDLS and CDR2 is YYNGEE. Trimming pared 3 bases from V and 8 bases from J, leaving 14 bases between. The DNA for the CDR3 is TGTGCCAGCAGCGAGGGGGTTGGTGGAGAAGCTTTCTTT. This sequence encodes CASSEGVGGEAFF.

This chain uses TRBV4-2 with TRBJ2-7; 9 nucleotides agree with TRBD2. V gave up 4 bases and J gave up 3 bases; unmatched junction bases: 25. The germline CDR1 and CDR2 sequences are LGHNA and YNFKEQ. The CDR3 loop spans 21 amino acids. The DNA for the CDR3 is TGTGCCAGCAGCCTCAAAAAACCGGGATCCGCGGGAGGGCCTGTCAACTACGAGCAGTACGTC. It specifies CASSLKKPGSAGGPVNYEQYV.

This chain connects TRBV6-5 to TRBJ1-6; D not resolved. The CDR3 is 15 residues long. The ends were cut back, 0 bases at V and 7 bases at J, with 10 bases in the middle. Germline V CDR1 and CDR2: MNHEY, SVGAGI. The CDR3 DNA follows: TGTGCCAGCAGTTACTCGAGGGATAGGAATTCACCCCTCCACTTT. Translation gives CASSYSRDRNSPLHF.

This clone was counted between two and nine times. This sequence joins TRBV5-1 and TRBJ2-3; TRBD1 matches at 9 bases. The germline V gene has CDR1 SGHRS and CDR2 YFSETQ. The CDR3 sequence is 15 residues long. J lost 2 bases, V lost 5 bases, and 6 bases had no gene match. The CDR3 bases are TGCGCCAGCAGACTTGGACAGGGGCTCACAGATACGCAGTATTTT. Translation: CASRLGQGLTDTQYF.

The chain links TRBV2 to TRBJ1-4; 7 nucleotides match TRBD1. J lost 5 bases, V lost 4 bases, and 4 bases had no gene match. The CDR3 is made up of 14 amino acids. Germline CDR1 and CDR2: SNHLY and FYNNEI. The DNA for the CDR3 is TGTGCCAGCAGTGGGGCCAGGGGGAATGAAAAACTGTTTTTT. It is translated as CASSGARGNEKLFF.

The V and J genes are TRBV20-1 and TRBJ2-3; a possible D gene is TRBD2 (6 bases). The CDR3 contains 11 residues. The V end lost 6 bases, the J end lost 3 bases, and 7 bases lay between the germline ends. CDR1 is DFQATT, CDR2 SNEGSKA, per germline (reference sequence). The CDR3 loop is CSAGLTDTQYF. DNA of the CDR3: TGCAGTGCGGGACTGACAGATACGCAGTATTTT.

The chain employs TRBV19 and TRBJ1-5; TRBD1 matches 7 bases. With 4 bases clipped from V and 5 bases from J, the junction kept 14 bases outside the gene matches. Germline loops: CDR1 LNHDA, CDR2 SQIVND (reference sequence). CDR3 length: 17 amino acids. Written as DNA, the CDR3 is TGTGCCAGTAGTACTAAACACTTTCAAGGGGGCGATCAGCCCCAGCATTTT. It codes for CASSTKHFQGGDQPQHF.

This clone occurred a few times. The J gene is TRBJ1-2, the V gene TRBV10-3, with TRBD1 matching over 7 bases. Germline V gene data show CDR1 as ENHRY and CDR2 as SYGVKD. The length of the CDR3 is 13 residues. V lost 6 bases to trimming and J lost 6 bases; unmatched junction nucleotides: 7. For the CDR3, the DNA is TGTGCCATCAGGTCGACAGGGCCCGATGGCTACACCTTC. It specifies CAIRSTGPDGYTF.

The chain uses TRBV11-3 and TRBJ2-5; 7 bases match TRBD2. The CDR3 spans 15 residues. After removal of 7 bases from V and 4 bases from J, the junction contained 12 bases not matched to a gene. CDR1 and CDR2 (germline): SGHNT, YENEEA. The CDR3 is CASTLRAGVGETQYF. Here the CDR3 DNA reads TGTGCCAGCACCCTCCGGGCGGGAGTTGGAGAGACCCAGTACTTC.

The V gene is TRBV6-5, the J gene TRBJ2-3, with 11 bases lining up with TRBD1. V lost 5 bases to trimming and J lost 4 bases; unmatched junction nucleotides: 5. The germline gives CDR1 MNHEY, CDR2 SVGAGI. This CDR3 has 15 residues. This CDR3 reads CASSLGTGGADTQYF. CDR3 in DNA: TGTGCCAGCAGTCTCGGGACAGGGGGAGCAGATACGCAGTATTTT.

The genes are TRBV4-3 and TRBJ1-3, with a possible D match to TRBD1 (5 bases). Germline V gives CDR1 LGHNA, CDR2 YSLEER. Trimming pared 1 base from V and 0 bases from J, leaving 13 bases between. The CDR3 covers 17 residues. The CDR3 DNA follows: TGCGCCAGCAGCCAAGGCTTGGGGCTGGGCTCTGGAAACACCATATATTTT. This gives the protein CASSQGLGLGSGNTIYF.

The chain uses TRBV28 and TRBJ1-6; 9 bases align to TRBD1. This CDR3 is built from 18 residues. The germline CDR1 and CDR2 sequences are MDHEN and SYDVKM. V was clipped by 1 base and J by 7 bases; unmatched bases: 11. The CDR3 loop is CASSLYGTGTFLNSPLHF. DNA for the CDR3: TGTGCCAGCAGTTTATATGGGACAGGGACATTTCTAAATTCACCCCTCCACTTT.

This chain links TRBV4-3 with TRBJ2-2, with D hard to call. Trimming removed 4 bases at V and 3 bases at J, with 12 bases between. The CDR3 consists of 15 residues. Germline V lookup: CDR1 LGHNA, CDR2 YSLEER. The CDR3 region has the DNA TGCGCCAGCAGCCTCACATCTTCTTACACCGGGGAGCTGTTTTTT. Protein sequence: CASSLTSSYTGELFF.

This clone was picked up a small number of times. This rearrangement joins TRBV4-3 to TRBJ1-1, with D possibly matching TRBD1 (6 bases). CDR1 and CDR2 from the germline V gene are LGHNA and YSLEER. The CDR3 spans 14 residues. V was pared by 0 bases and J by 7 bases, with 12 bases between. The CDR3, as DNA: TGCGCCAGCAGCCAAGAGGGGGCGACGGGTGAAGCTTTCTTT. Translating it yields CASSQEGATGEAFF.

J is TRBJ1-1 and V is TRBV27; D not resolved. CDR1 is MNHEY and CDR2 is SMNVEV in the germline V gene (reference sequence). V was clipped by 6 bases and J by 6 bases, with 11 bases between them. The CDR3 totals 12 residues. The CDR3 coding sequence is TGTGCCAGCAGCTCGAGGTTCGCTGAAGCTTTCTTT. It yields the protein CASSSRFAEAFF.

The chain employs TRBV29-1 and TRBJ2-5; a possible D gene is TRBD2 (5 bases). With the DNA end fitting TRBJ2-7 better, the J assignment may be wrong. CDR1 and CDR2 from the germline V gene are SQVTM and ANQGSEA. CDR3 size: 13 residues. CDR3 nucleotide sequence: TGCAGCGTCGCGGGCCCCCCGGCCTACGAGCAGTACTTC. Translated, it gives CSVAGPPAYEQYF.

This chain uses TRBV6-5 with TRBJ2-3; D not certain. V lost 3 bases and J lost 2, with 12 bases in between. This CDR3 spans 15 amino acids. In germline, CDR1 is MNHEY, CDR2 SVGAGI. In DNA, the CDR3 is TGTGCCAGCAGTTATCGAGGCCAAATCACAGATACGCAGTATTTT. This translates into CASSYRGQITDTQYF.

This clone was found once. The rearrangement uses TRBV30 and TRBJ1-5; D remains ambiguous. The V gene lost 1 base and the J gene lost 3 bases, with 10 bases spanning the gap. The CDR3 has 14 residues. CDR1 and CDR2 from the germline V gene are GTSNPN and SVGIG (reference sequence). CDR3 sequence (DNA): TGTGCCTGGAGTGGGGAGCCCCCCAATCAGCCCCAGCATTTT. This translates into CAWSGEPPNQPQHF.